The 10 T cell receptor beta chains given below trace back to one sample, sequenced in a study of blood T cells in healthy people across ages (dated by TCRdb to 2014 to 2015). The receptor library was made with 5' RACE. A second roughly 6 to 11 cycle PCR used a sample-barcoded 5' primer and a J-beta primer mix. TCRdb itself trimmed the public reads at Q25 with fastp, ran MiXCR and retained productive beta chains. Identical CDR3 protein sequences are pooled into one entry, listed with their most common genes and DNA. For this sample the table gives 1.8 million or so distinct CDR3 sequences, of which approximately 39% were detected only once. Approximately 22% of the sample goes to the ten largest clones. The sequenced sample consisted of blood. These receptors originate from a human donor in good health.

The chain is built from TRBV28 and TRBJ2-7; the D is unclear. The CDR3 length is 13 residues. From germline, CDR1 is MDHEN and CDR2 SYDVKM. The germline V and J ends were trimmed by 7 bases and 2 bases, with 12 bases remaining between them. CDR3 protein: CASTTPSPYEQYF. CDR3 DNA sequence: TGTGCCAGCACCACTCCGTCCCCCTACGAGCAGTACTTC.

This clonotype was detected once. V gene TRBV12-3 or TRBV12-4 combines with J gene TRBJ2-7; D is possibly TRBD1 (6 bases). The ends were cut back, 5 bases at V and 5 bases at J, with 16 bases in the middle. This CDR3 is 14 amino acids long. CDR3 sequence reads: CASSPEQGFDEQYF. CDR3 sequence (DNA): TGTGCCAGCAGTCCAGAGCAGGGGTTCGACGAGCAGTACTTC.

The CDR3 region is CASSPWEGDYGYTF. The CDR3 DNA reads as TGTGCCAGCAGTCCGTGGGAGGGTGACTATGGCTACACCTTC. V is TRBV28 and J is TRBJ1-2; D not resolved. V lost 5 bases and J 3 bases, leaving 13 bases between the germline ends. The CDR3 runs 14 residues. Germline values: CDR1 MDHEN, CDR2 SYDVKM.

This clonotype came up once. Germline is not matched at one junction end, which may reflect a read error. V is TRBV20-1 and J is TRBJ2-7; tentatively, D is TRBD2 (5 bases). Per the germline V gene, CDR1 is DFQATT and CDR2 is SNEGSKA (reference sequence). The CDR3 sequence is 14 residues long. Written as DNA, the CDR3 is TGCAGTACTAGAAGTGTAGGGTCCTCCTACGAGCAGTACTTC. This translates into CSTRSVGSSYEQYF.

This clonotype was detected a few times. The V and J genes are TRBV20-1 and TRBJ2-7, with 8 bases fitting TRBD2. The V gene end was trimmed by 1 base and the J gene end by 5 bases; junction bases not matched to a gene: 4. This CDR3 is built from 13 residues. Germline assignment: CDR1 DFQATT and CDR2 SNEGSKA (reference sequence). CDR3 in DNA: TGCAGTGCTAGAGGGCGGGGGGTGGACGAGCAGTACTTC. Residues: CSARGRGVDEQYF.

The gene calls are TRBV29-1 and TRBJ1-1, with no clear D. CDR3 length equals 13 residues. The germline V gene encodes CDR1 SQVTM and CDR2 ANQGSEA. V lost 5 bases, J lost 1 base, and 11 bases lay in between. CDR3 bases: TGCAGCGTTTATTATCGGAGGAACACTGAAGCTTTCTTT. Translated: CSVYYRRNTEAFF.

The chain recombines TRBV28 with TRBJ1-5, with 12 bases lining up with TRBD1. The length of the CDR3 is 20 residues. J was trimmed by 6 bases and V by 5 bases; bases with no gene match: 20. In germline, CDR1 is MDHEN, CDR2 SYDVKM. The chain's CDR3 is CASSHFGTGGAGWGGQPQHF. The CDR3 DNA is TGTGCCAGCAGTCACTTCGGGACAGGGGGCGCCGGTTGGGGCGGTCAGCCCCAGCATTTT.

V usage is TRBV7-6 and J usage is TRBJ1-1, with 8 bases that match TRBD1. Trimming removed 1 base from V and 3 bases from J; junction bases left unmatched: 1. CDR3 length: 14 residues. Germline V gene lookup returns CDR1 SGHVS and CDR2 FNYEAQ. As DNA, the CDR3 is TGTGCCAGCAGCTTAGTGGGACAGGACACTGAAGCTTTCTTT. Its translation is CASSLVGQDTEAFF.

V is TRBV7-2 and J is TRBJ2-7; TRBD1 might be the D (6 bases). In germline, CDR1 is SGHTA, CDR2 FQGNSA. V was pared by 1 base and J by 0 bases, with 13 bases between. The CDR3 is 16 residues long. The CDR3 loop reads CASSLETGALSYEQYF. The CDR3 nucleotides read TGTGCCAGCAGCTTAGAGACAGGCGCCCTCTCCTACGAGCAGTACTTC. Filled out from reference TRBV7-2 and TRBJ2-7, the complete variable domain reads GAGVSQSPSNKVTEKGKDVELRCDPISGHTALYWYRQSLGQGLEFLIYFQGNSAPDKSGLPSDRFSAERTGGSVSTLTIQRTQQEDSAVYLCASSLETGALSYEQYFGPGTRLTVT.

This chain connects TRBV7-2 to TRBJ2-6, with TRBD1 matching over 9 bases. Per the germline V gene, CDR1 is SGHTA and CDR2 is FQGNSA. The CDR3 is 17 residues long. V dropped 5 bases and J dropped 2; count of bases not matched to a gene: 7. The CDR3 sequence: CASSRQGVNTGANVLTF. The CDR3 coding sequence is TGTGCCAGCAGCAGACAGGGGGTAAATACTGGGGCCAACGTCCTGACTTTC.